The sequence of this T cell receptor (beta chain) was determined in a study of Ad26.COV2.S vaccination and SARS-CoV-2 variants. On the study more broadly: Participant was drawn from the COV1001 Ad26.COV2.S trial arm.

V shed 3 bases and J shed 2 bases, with 12 bases lying between them. This CDR3 comprises 15 residues. Looked up from germline, CDR1 is SGHDT and CDR2 is YYEEEE. Stated treatment: roughly 19 received Ad26.COV2.S at low or high dose, single or two shots; 5 received placebo; per-sample allocation not given. Samples came from day 63 after the first vaccine or placebo injection. Clones were sequenced by immunoSEQ multiplex PCR, and TCRdb holds only the in-frame ones, with some missing. The sample has fewer than 500,000 clones, 75% to 90% seen once. The sequencing here drew on peripheral blood, taken in a trial of Ad26.COV2.S vaccine versus placebo. This chain uses TRBV5-6 with TRBJ2-1, with D perhaps being TRBD1 or TRBD2 (7 bases each). This clonotype originated in a person aged 18-65 years who received the Ad26.COV2.S COVID-19 vaccine or a placebo. This chain's CDR3 is CASSSRGGAYNEQFF. CDR3 sequence (DNA): TGTGCCAGCAGCTCCAGGGGGGGCGCCTACAATGAGCAGTTCTTC.